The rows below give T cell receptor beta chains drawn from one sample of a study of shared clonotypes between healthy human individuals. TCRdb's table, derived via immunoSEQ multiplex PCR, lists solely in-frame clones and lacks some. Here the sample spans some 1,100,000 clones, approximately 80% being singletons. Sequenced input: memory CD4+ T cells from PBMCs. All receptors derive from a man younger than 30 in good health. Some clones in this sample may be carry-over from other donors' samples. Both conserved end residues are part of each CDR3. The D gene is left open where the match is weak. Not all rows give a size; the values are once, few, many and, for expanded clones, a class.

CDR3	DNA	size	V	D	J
CASSLRHGQPQHF	TGTGCCAGCAGCTTAAGGCACGGCCAGCCCCAGCATTTT	NA	TRBV7-6	NA	TRBJ1-5
CASSFWAGEEQYF	TGTGCCAGCAGTTTTTGGGCCGGGGAAGAGCAGTACTTC	NA	TRBV28	NA	TRBJ2-7
CASNTGTLPFF	TGTGCCAGCAATACCGGGACCCTACCTTTCTTT	NA	TRBV28	NA	TRBJ1-1
CASSYRTQSYEQYF	TGTGCCAGCAGTTACCGGACCCAATCCTACGAGCAGTACTTC	NA	TRBV6-6	NA	TRBJ2-7
CAISLTGEDTEAFF	TGTGCCATCAGCCTAACGGGGGAAGACACTGAAGCTTTCTTT	many	TRBV10-3	NA	TRBJ1-1
CASSLDGTGGNNEQFF	TGTGCCAGCAGCTTGGACGGGACAGGGGGTAACAATGAGCAGTTCTTC	few	TRBV5-4	TRBD1	TRBJ2-1
CASSKRAEQIAKNIQYF	TGTGCCAGCAGCAAACGAGCCGAACAGATAGCCAAAAACATTCAGTACTTC	NA	TRBV9	NA	TRBJ2-4
CASSQQASSSYEQYF	TGCGCCAGCAGCCAACAGGCCTCGAGCTCCTACGAGCAGTACTTC	NA	TRBV5-1	NA	TRBJ2-7
CASSVGWSSDTQYF	TGTGCCAGCAGCGTAGGTTGGAGTTCAGATACGCAGTATTTT	NA	TRBV9	NA	TRBJ2-3
CAWREFGEAFF	TGTGCCTGGAGGGAGTTTGGGGAAGCTTTCTTT	NA	TRBV30	NA	TRBJ1-1
CASSLVSGSNTGELFF	TGTGCCAGCAGCTTAGTGTCAGGGTCGAACACCGGGGAGCTGTTTTTT	few	TRBV11-2	NA	TRBJ2-2
CASSRTSGEQETQYF	TGTGCCAGCAGCCGAACTAGCGGAGAACAAGAGACCCAGTACTTC	NA	TRBV7-2	TRBD2	TRBJ2-5
CASSYRGQGTEAFF	TGTGCCAGCAGTTATAGGGGGCAGGGCACTGAAGCTTTCTTT	NA	TRBV6-6	TRBD1	TRBJ1-1
CATQTQERETQYF	TGCGCCACCCAGACCCAGGAGCGGGAGACCCAGTACTTC	NA	TRBV5-1	NA	TRBJ2-5